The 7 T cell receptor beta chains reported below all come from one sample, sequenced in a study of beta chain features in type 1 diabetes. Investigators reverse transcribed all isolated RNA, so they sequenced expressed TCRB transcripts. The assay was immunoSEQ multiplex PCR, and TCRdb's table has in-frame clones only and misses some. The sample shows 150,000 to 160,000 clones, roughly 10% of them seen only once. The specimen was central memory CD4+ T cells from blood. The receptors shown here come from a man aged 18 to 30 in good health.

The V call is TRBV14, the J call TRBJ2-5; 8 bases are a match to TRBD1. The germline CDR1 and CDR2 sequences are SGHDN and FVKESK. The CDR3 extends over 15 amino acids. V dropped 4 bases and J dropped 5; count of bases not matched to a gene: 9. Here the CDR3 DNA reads TGTGCCAGCAGCCTTCTCAGGGGGCATGAGGAGACCCAGTACTTC. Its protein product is CASSLLRGHEETQYF.

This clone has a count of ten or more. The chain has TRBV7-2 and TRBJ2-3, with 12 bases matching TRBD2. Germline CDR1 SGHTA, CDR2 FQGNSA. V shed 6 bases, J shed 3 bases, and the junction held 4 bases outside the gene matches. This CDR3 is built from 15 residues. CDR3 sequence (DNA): TGTGCCAGCAGTTGGACTAGCGGGGTAACAGATACGCAGTATTTT. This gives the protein CASSWTSGVTDTQYF.

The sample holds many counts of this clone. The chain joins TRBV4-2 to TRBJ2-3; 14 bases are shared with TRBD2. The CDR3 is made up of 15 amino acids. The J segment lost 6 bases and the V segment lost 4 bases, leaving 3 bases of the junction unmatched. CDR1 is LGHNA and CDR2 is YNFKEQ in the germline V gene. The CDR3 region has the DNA TGTGCCAGCAGCCTCGGGACTAGCGGGAGTGATACGCAGTATTTT. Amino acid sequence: CASSLGTSGSDTQYF.

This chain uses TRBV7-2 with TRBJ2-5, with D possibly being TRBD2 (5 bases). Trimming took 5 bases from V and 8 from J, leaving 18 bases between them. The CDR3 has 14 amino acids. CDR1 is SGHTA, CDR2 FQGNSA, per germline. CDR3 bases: TGTGCCAGCAGCCCGCCCGGGGTAAAGCATACCCAGTACTTC. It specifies CASSPPGVKHTQYF. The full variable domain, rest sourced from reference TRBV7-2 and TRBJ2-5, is GAGVSQSPSNKVTEKGKDVELRCDPISGHTALYWYRQSLGQGLEFLIYFQGNSAPDKSGLPSDRFSAERTGGSVSTLTIQRTQQEDSAVYLCASSPPGVKHTQYFGPGTRLLVL.

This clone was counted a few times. This CDR3 reads CASSPIAGYSYEQYF. The CDR3, as DNA: TGTGCCAGCAGTCCCATAGCGGGGTACTCCTACGAGCAGTACTTC. The rearrangement joins TRBV28 to TRBJ2-7; 8 bases agree with TRBD2. The CDR3 totals 15 residues. Germline V lookup: CDR1 MDHEN, CDR2 SYDVKM. The V and J ends lost 5 bases and 0 bases, in that order; junction bases with no gene match: 6.

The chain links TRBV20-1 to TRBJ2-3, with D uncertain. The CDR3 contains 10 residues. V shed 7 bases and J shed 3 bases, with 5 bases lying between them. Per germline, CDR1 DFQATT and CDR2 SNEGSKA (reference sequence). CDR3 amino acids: CSVMTDTQYF. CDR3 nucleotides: TGCAGTGTCATGACAGATACGCAGTATTTT.

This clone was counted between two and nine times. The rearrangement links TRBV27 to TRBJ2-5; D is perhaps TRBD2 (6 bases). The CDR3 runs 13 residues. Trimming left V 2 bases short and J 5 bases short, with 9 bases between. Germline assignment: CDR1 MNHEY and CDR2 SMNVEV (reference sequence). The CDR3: CASSLGGWETQYF. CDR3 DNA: TGTGCCAGCAGTTTAGGAGGGTGGGAGACCCAGTACTTC.